This T cell receptor (beta chain) was captured by sequencing in a study of T cells in Graves' hyperthyroidism and ophthalmopathy. Overall study context: Peripheral blood was obtained at initial diagnosis, preceding any treatment.

Amplification targeted TCR beta CDR3 regions from RNA transcripts. The primer set for the first-round RT-PCR of the TCR CDR3 was HTBI. TCRdb reanalysed the multiplex PCR reads using MiXCR and keeps one entry per CDR3 protein. The data show some 360,000 distinct CDR3 sequences, around 13% seen once. The CDR3 length is 14 residues. Germline lookup yields CDR1 DFQATT and CDR2 SNEGSKA (reference sequence). The authors deemed Graves' hyperthyroidism stable absent ophthalmopathy progression within 18 months. Patients aged 18 to 65 had newly diagnosed hyperthyroidism that had lasted under 2 months. Comments on this clonotype: Its antigen is unknown.

Regarding the study as a whole: Also found in blood were most expanded thyroid clonotypes above 0.001.

Sequenced material: blood. The clonotype originates from a woman aged 55-70 years with Graves' hyperthyroidism. The rearrangement links TRBV20-1 to TRBJ2-1; perhaps TRBD2 as D (6 bases). The CDR3 protein is CSLFRDSSYNEQFF. CDR3 DNA: TGCAGCCTGTTCCGGGACTCCTCCTACAATGAGCAGTTCTTC.